The T cell receptor beta chain under discussion was sequenced for a study of PD-L1 blockade in urothelial cancer. Study background: It was at 3 weeks (second dose) and 6 weeks after treatment start that blood was analyzed.

Time point noted: peripheral blood 6 weeks after treatment start. Profiled with immunoSEQ multiplex PCR; TCRdb holds only in-frame clones, not every one. This sample has more than 95,000 clones, with 75% to 90% found just once. Germline V gene data show CDR1 as SQVTM and CDR2 as ANQGSEA. With 4 bases clipped from V and 7 bases from J, the junction kept 3 bases outside the gene matches. CDR3 length: 14 amino acids. This TCR was recovered from a man aged 55 to 70 with urothelial cancer. This rearrangement joins TRBV29-1 to TRBJ2-2, with TRBD2 identical over 13 bases. The sequenced sample was PBMCs, obtained around atezolizumab (anti-PD-L1) treatment. CDR3 coding DNA: TGCAGCGTTGGGACTAGCGGGGGAAACGGGGAGCTGTTTTTT. Protein: CSVGTSGGNGELFF.